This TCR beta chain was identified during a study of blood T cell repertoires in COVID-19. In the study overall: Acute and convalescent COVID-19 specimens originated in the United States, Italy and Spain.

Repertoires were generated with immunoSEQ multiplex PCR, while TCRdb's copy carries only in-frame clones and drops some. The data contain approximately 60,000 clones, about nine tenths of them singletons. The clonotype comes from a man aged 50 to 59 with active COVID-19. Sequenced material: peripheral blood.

The CDR3 protein is CASSLDGGGAGDTQYF. The CDR3 DNA is TGTGCCAGCAGCTTAGATGGCGGGGGGGCAGGGGATACGCAGTATTTT. This chain connects TRBV7-2 to TRBJ2-3, with 9 bases identical to TRBD2. Germline-derived CDR1 and CDR2 are SGHTA and FQGNSA. Germline trimming cut 1 base from V and 6 bases from J; bases unmatched to any gene: 8. The length of the CDR3 is 16 residues.